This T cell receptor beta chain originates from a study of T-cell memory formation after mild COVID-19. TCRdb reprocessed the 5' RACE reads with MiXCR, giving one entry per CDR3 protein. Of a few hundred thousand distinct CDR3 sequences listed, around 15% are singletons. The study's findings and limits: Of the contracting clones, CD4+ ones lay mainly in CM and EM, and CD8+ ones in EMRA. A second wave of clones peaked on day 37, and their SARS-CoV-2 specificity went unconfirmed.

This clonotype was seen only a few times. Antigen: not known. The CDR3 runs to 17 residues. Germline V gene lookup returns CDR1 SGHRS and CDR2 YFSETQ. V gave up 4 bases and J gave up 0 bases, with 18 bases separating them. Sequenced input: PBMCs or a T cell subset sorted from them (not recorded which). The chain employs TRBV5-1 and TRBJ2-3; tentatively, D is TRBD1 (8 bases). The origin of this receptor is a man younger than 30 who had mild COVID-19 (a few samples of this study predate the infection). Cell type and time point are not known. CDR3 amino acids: CASSPTGGVQSTDTQYF. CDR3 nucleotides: TGCGCCAGCAGCCCTACAGGGGGGGTTCAAAGCACAGATACGCAGTATTTT.